One T cell receptor (beta chain) is described in this entry. The antigen remains undetermined. The data are from a study of CD8+CD57+ T cells in acquired aplastic anemia. Regarding the study as a whole: Patients and controls were found to share 25 to 30 CD8+ CDR3 sequences.

The study profiled TCR beta VDJ and CDR3 using genomic DNA as template. TCRdb used MiXCR to reprocess the reads, holding one entry per CDR3 protein. Of approximately 190,000 distinct CDR3 sequences in the sample, 64% were seen once. The CDR3 contains 14 residues. Trimming pared 4 bases from V and 5 bases from J, leaving 14 bases between. Germline loops: CDR1 MNHEY, CDR2 SVGAGI. The rearrangement uses TRBV6-5 and TRBJ1-1, with D hard to call. The sample consisted of sorted CD4+, CD8+, or CD8+CD57+ T cells (not recorded which) from PBMCs. The receptor's source is a human donor with severe aplastic anemia or a healthy control (not recorded which). Here the CDR3 reads CASSLEDSSTEAFF. CDR3 DNA: TGTGCCAGCAGTTTAGAGGATAGTAGTACTGAAGCTTTCTTT.